A single sample gave rise to the 14 T cell receptor beta chains below, sequenced in a study of blood T cells in healthy people across ages (dated by TCRdb to 2014 to 2015). The library relied on 5' RACE. The reads were generated on an Illumina HiSeq 2500. A second roughly 6 to 12 cycle PCR used a sample-barcoded 5' primer and a J-beta primer mix. The raw public data were reprocessed by TCRdb itself: fastp quality trimming at Q25, MiXCR clonotype calling, in-frame beta chains only. All rows with the same CDR3 protein become a single entry with the most common DNA and genes. The sample yields 920,000 or so distinct CDR3 sequences; roughly 45% were counted once. The top ten clones comprise under 20% of the sample. Input material: blood. The source of these receptors is an older woman in good health.

This clonotype came up a few times. The CDR3 DNA is TGTGCCAGCAGGGTGGGCTCTAGCTCCTACAATGAGCAGTTCTTC. Protein sequence: CASRVGSSSYNEQFF. The chain carries TRBV6-5 and TRBJ2-1; no definite D call. Germline lookup yields CDR1 MNHEY and CDR2 SVGAGI. V gave up 6 bases and J gave up 0 bases, with 12 bases separating them. The CDR3 contains 15 residues.

As regards this clonotype: The germline gene is not matched at one end of the junction; a read error may be the cause. The rearrangement joins TRBV6-1 to TRBJ1-2; no firm D call. This CDR3 contains 12 residues. Germline lookup yields CDR1 MNHNS and CDR2 SASEGT. The CDR3 spells CSSSVPGGGYTF. The CDR3 nucleotides are TGTTCCAGCAGTGTTCCCGGTGGAGGCTACACCTTC.

The chain links TRBV7-9 to TRBJ1-2, with D perhaps TRBD1 (6 bases). CDR3 length: 15 amino acids. CDR1 and CDR2 from the germline V gene are SEHNR and FQNEAQ (reference sequence). Trimming removed 1 base from V and 4 bases from J, with 13 bases in between. The DNA for the CDR3 is TGTGCCAGCAGCTTAGTCGGGCGGGGGGCCTATGGCTACACCTTC. Translation: CASSLVGRGAYGYTF.

This clonotype showed up just a few times. This sequence joins TRBV5-6 and TRBJ1-2, with 9 bases aligning to TRBD1. Germline-derived CDR1 and CDR2 are SGHDT and YYEEEE. CDR3 length equals 16 residues. V was clipped by 3 bases and J by 7 bases; unmatched bases: 13. CDR3 in DNA: TGTGCCAGCAGCTCCCCCGACAGGGGGAGTGCTTGTGGCTACACCTTC. It codes for CASSSPDRGSACGYTF.

In its sample, this clonotype was seen a few times. The genes are TRBV7-6 and TRBJ2-7; 8 nucleotides line up with TRBD1. In germline, CDR1 is SGHVS, CDR2 FNYEAQ. The CDR3 has 14 residues. V lost 4 bases, J lost 6 bases, and 8 bases stayed unmatched. CDR3 sequence reads: CASSSRGQAGEQYF. CDR3 in DNA: TGTGCCAGCAGCTCTAGGGGACAGGCCGGCGAGCAGTACTTC. The variable domain in full, with the rest retrieved from reference TRBV7-6 and TRBJ2-7, is GAGVSQSPRYKVTKRGQDVALRCDPISGHVSLYWYRQALGQGPEFLTYFNYEAQQDKSGLPNDRFSAERPEGSISTLTIQRTEQRDSAMYRCASSSRGQAGEQYFGPGTRLTVT.

The CDR3 bases are TGCAGTGCTAGAGCAGGGTTCGACACCGGGGAGCTGTTTTTT. Protein product: CSARAGFDTGELFF. J is TRBJ2-2 and V is TRBV20-1; TRBD1 is a possible D gene (5 bases). Per the germline V gene, CDR1 is DFQATT and CDR2 is SNEGSKA (reference sequence). The V gene lost 1 base and the J gene lost 3 bases, with 9 bases spanning the gap. The CDR3 spans 14 residues.

The V and J genes are TRBV12-3 or TRBV12-4 and TRBJ2-7; D ambiguous. V lost 8 bases and J lost 9, with 17 bases in between. The CDR3 contains 12 residues. The CDR3 protein is CASGPGVGSQYF. The CDR3 region has the DNA TGTGCCAGCGGACCTGGAGTAGGCTCGCAGTACTTC.

The chain is built from TRBV25-1 and TRBJ2-1, with TRBD1 matching 11 bases. Trimming took 7 bases from V and 1 from J; bases not matched to a gene: 3. This CDR3 spans 15 amino acids. Germline-derived CDR1 and CDR2 are MGHDK and SYGVNS. The CDR3: CASTRDRGSYNEQFF. CDR3 coding DNA: TGTGCCAGCACTAGGGACAGGGGGTCCTACAATGAGCAGTTCTTC.

In this sample, this clonotype turned up many times. The rearrangement uses TRBV29-1 and TRBJ2-7; unclear D gene. The CDR3 loop spans 12 amino acids. The V end lost 4 bases, the J end lost 2 bases, and 9 bases lay between the germline ends. CDR1 and CDR2 from the germline V gene are SQVTM and ANQGSEA. This CDR3 reads CSVVIPTYEQYF. For the CDR3, the DNA is TGCAGCGTTGTGATACCCACCTACGAGCAGTACTTC.

The V gene is TRBV5-1, the J gene TRBJ1-4, with D possibly matching TRBD1 (6 bases). The germline V gene has CDR1 SGHRS and CDR2 YFSETQ. Trimming took off 4 bases at V and 8 bases at J, with 12 bases between the two ends. This CDR3 contains 13 residues. CDR3 sequence (DNA): TGCGCCAGCAGCAGGGGGGAAAGGGAAAAACTGTTTTTT. It is translated as CASSRGEREKLFF.

V gene TRBV4-2 combines with J gene TRBJ2-7, with a weak D call TRBD1 (5 bases). The CDR3 contains 15 residues. Germline V gene sequence: CDR1 LGHNA, CDR2 YNFKEQ. The V and J ends lost 2 bases and 1 base respectively, with 12 bases between them. CDR3 coding DNA: TGTGCCAGCAGCCAACCGGACATTTCATCCTACGAGCAGTACTTC. It specifies CASSQPDISSYEQYF.

The V and J genes are TRBV6-1 and TRBJ1-2; the D gene is possibly TRBD1 (5 bases). CDR3 length equals 14 residues. Germline CDR1 is MNHNS and CDR2 is SASEGT. V lost 7 bases, J lost 0 bases, and 12 bases lay in between. This CDR3 is CASNSGTANYGYTF. CDR3 sequence (DNA): TGTGCCAGCAACTCCGGGACGGCTAACTATGGCTACACCTTC.

The rearrangement links TRBV7-2 to TRBJ1-1; no reliable D call. Trimming took off 3 bases at V and 5 bases at J, with 10 bases between the two ends. Germline V gene sequence: CDR1 SGHTA, CDR2 FQGNSA. CDR3 length equals 13 residues. CDR3 sequence: CASSFGVRTEAFF. DNA for the CDR3: TGTGCCAGCAGCTTCGGGGTACGGACTGAAGCTTTCTTT.

The chain links TRBV29-1 to TRBJ2-1; 8 nucleotides agree with TRBD1. Germline V gives CDR1 SQVTM, CDR2 ANQGSEA. The CDR3 sequence is 13 residues long. V lost 8 bases, J lost 5 bases, and 8 bases stayed unmatched. The CDR3 sequence is CSSVGTGHNEQFF. CDR3 in DNA: TGCAGCTCTGTGGGGACAGGACACAATGAGCAGTTCTTC.